This is a list of T cell receptor beta chains from one sample in a study of tumor-infiltrating lymphocytes in primary liver carcinoma. MiXCR, run by TCRdb on the multiplex PCR reads, gives a single entry per CDR3 protein. The sample gives roughly 100,000 distinct CDR3 sequences, roughly 80% of which show up once; approximately 18% is in the top ten. What was sequenced was liver tumor tissue from sampling region 3. The receptors originated from a man aged 40-55 years with primary liver carcinoma and hepatitis B virus infection. Each CDR3 is given with its conserved first and last residue. D genes are given only for firm matches. Clone size is not always given. Where it is, it says once, few, many or a class for expanded clones.

v_call: TRBV11-2
clone_size: .
j_call: TRBJ2-3
d_call: .
cdr3_length: 17
cdr3_aa: CASSLVGVTGSNQHQYF
cdr3_nt: TGTGCCAGCAGCTTAGTAGGGGTAACAGGGAGCAACCAGCACCAGTATTTT

v_call: TRBV28
clone_size: once
j_call: TRBJ2-4
d_call: .
cdr3_length: 15
cdr3_aa: CTSSPPGLARNIQYF
cdr3_nt: TGTACCAGTAGCCCTCCCGGGTTGGCCAGAAACATTCAGTATTTC

v_call: TRBV5-5
clone_size: .
j_call: TRBJ1-5
d_call: .
cdr3_length: 15
cdr3_aa: CVSSLAVDCNQPQHF
cdr3_nt: TGTGTCAGCAGCTTGGCCGTGGATTGCAATCAGCCCCAGCATTTT

v_call: TRBV7-9
clone_size: many
j_call: TRBJ2-3
d_call: .
cdr3_length: 17
cdr3_aa: CASSKGGSGASRSTQYF
cdr3_nt: TGTGCCAGCAGCAAAGGGGGCAGCGGGGCCAGCAGGAGTACGCAGTATTTT

v_call: TRBV10-3
clone_size: .
j_call: TRBJ1-2
d_call: .
cdr3_length: 14
cdr3_aa: CAITESTQGYGYTF
cdr3_nt: TGTGCAATCACTGAGTCGACTCAAGGTTATGGCTACACCTTC

v_call: TRBV4-2
clone_size: .
j_call: TRBJ2-6
d_call: .
cdr3_length: 15
cdr3_aa: CASSCQGSGANVVTF
cdr3_nt: TGTGCCAGCAGCTGTCAGGGGTCCGGGGCCAACGTCGTGACTTTC

v_call: TRBV12-3/TRBV12-4
clone_size: .
j_call: TRBJ2-5
d_call: .
cdr3_length: 13
cdr3_aa: CASILSVVETQYF
cdr3_nt: TGTGCCAGCATTTTGTCCGTGGTCGAGACCCAGTACTTC

v_call: TRBV4-1
clone_size: once
j_call: TRBJ2-1
d_call: .
cdr3_length: 14
cdr3_aa: CASTQDDKREVRVF
cdr3_nt: TGCGCCAGCACCCAAGATGACAAGAGGGAGGTCCGGGTCTTC

v_call: TRBV6-6
clone_size: once
j_call: TRBJ1-5
d_call: TRBD1
cdr3_length: 18
cdr3_aa: CASSYFYPTGGLNQPQHF
cdr3_nt: TGTGCCAGCAGTTACTTCTATCCGACAGGGGGGCTAAATCAACCCCAGCATTTT

v_call: TRBV30
clone_size: many
j_call: TRBJ2-4
d_call: .
cdr3_length: 13
cdr3_aa: CAWSGTGENIQYF
cdr3_nt: TGTGCCTGGAGTGGTACGGGAGAGAACATTCAGTACTTC

v_call: TRBV2
clone_size: many
j_call: TRBJ2-1
d_call: TRBD2
cdr3_length: 15
cdr3_aa: CASRPIAGGRSEQFF
cdr3_nt: TGTGCCAGCAGACCCATAGCGGGAGGGCGTAGTGAGCAGTTCTTC

v_call: TRBV5-1
clone_size: .
j_call: TRBJ1-1
d_call: .
cdr3_length: 14
cdr3_aa: CPSSLLETATQAFF
cdr3_nt: TGCCCCAGCAGCTTACTCGAGACAGCGACCCAAGCTTTCTTT

v_call: TRBV11-2
clone_size: .
j_call: TRBJ2-7
d_call: .
cdr3_length: 15
cdr3_aa: CAGSLQWRGGNEQYF
cdr3_nt: TGTGCCGGCAGCTTACAATGGAGAGGGGGAAACGAGCAGTACTTC

v_call: TRBV29-1
clone_size: once
j_call: TRBJ2-1
d_call: TRBD2
cdr3_length: 15
cdr3_aa: CTVGLAGGFYNEHFF
cdr3_nt: TGCACCGTTGGACTAGCGGGAGGCTTCTACAATGAGCACTTCTTC

v_call: TRBV6-5
clone_size: .
j_call: TRBJ2-2
d_call: .
cdr3_length: 16
cdr3_aa: CASTEGDWLSTGELFF
cdr3_nt: TGTGCCAGCACCGAGGGGGACTGGTTATCGACCGGGGAGCTGTTTTTT

v_call: TRBV28
clone_size: .
j_call: TRBJ2-3
d_call: .
cdr3_length: 16
cdr3_aa: CASSPGVARKVDTQYF
cdr3_nt: TGTGCCAGCAGTCCTGGAGTAGCGAGAAAGGTAGATACGCAGTATTTT

v_call: TRBV4-1
clone_size: .
j_call: TRBJ1-4
d_call: .
cdr3_length: 15
cdr3_aa: CACSQDTGLNEKQFF
cdr3_nt: TGCGCCTGCAGCCAAGACACGGGATTAAATGAAAAACAGTTTTTT

v_call: TRBV2
clone_size: few
j_call: TRBJ2-2
d_call: .
cdr3_length: 15
cdr3_aa: CASRVQGANTGELFF
cdr3_nt: TGTGCCAGCAGGGTACAGGGAGCGAACACCGGGGAGCTGTTTTTT

v_call: TRBV24-1
clone_size: .
j_call: TRBJ2-3
d_call: TRBD1
cdr3_length: 14
cdr3_aa: CAISRDRGIDTQYF
cdr3_nt: TGTGCCATCAGCCGGGACAGGGGCATAGATACGCAGTATTTT

v_call: TRBV6-1
clone_size: .
j_call: TRBJ2-4
d_call: TRBD1
cdr3_length: 16
cdr3_aa: CVSNATGGFGKNIQYF
cdr3_nt: TGTGTCAGTAATGCCACAGGGGGGTTCGGCAAAAACATTCAGTACTTC

v_call: TRBV4-1
clone_size: .
j_call: TRBJ2-7
d_call: .
cdr3_length: 15
cdr3_aa: CASSRTPGTTYEQYF
cdr3_nt: TGCGCCAGCAGCCGAACTCCCGGGACAACCTACGAGCAGTACTTC

v_call: TRBV4-3
clone_size: .
j_call: TRBJ1-2
d_call: TRBD1
cdr3_length: 15
cdr3_aa: CASSQDQGGRSGYTF
cdr3_nt: TGCGCCAGCAGCCAAGATCAGGGGGGTCGGAGTGGCTACACCTTC

v_call: TRBV6-2/TRBV6-3
clone_size: once
j_call: TRBJ2-7
d_call: TRBD1
cdr3_length: 14
cdr3_aa: CASGLRDRAHEHYF
cdr3_nt: TGTGCCAGCGGCCTCCGGGACAGGGCCCATGAGCACTACTTC

v_call: TRBV20-1
clone_size: .
j_call: TRBJ2-1
d_call: .
cdr3_length: 14
cdr3_aa: CSAPGEVGNNEQFF
cdr3_nt: TGCAGTGCTCCCGGTGAAGTGGGAAACAATGAGCAGTTCTTC

v_call: TRBV11-2
clone_size: .
j_call: TRBJ2-3
d_call: .
cdr3_length: 17
cdr3_aa: CASSLNPGENSTDAQYF
cdr3_nt: TGTGCCAGCAGCTTAAATCCGGGGGAGAATAGCACAGATGCGCAGTATTTT

v_call: TRBV11-1
clone_size: once
j_call: TRBJ2-3
d_call: .
cdr3_length: 19
cdr3_aa: CASSSGGSSVGARTDTRYF
cdr3_nt: TGTGCCAGCAGCTCTGGGGGGAGCTCTGTTGGAGCCCGCACAGATACGCGATATTTT

v_call: TRBV12-3/TRBV12-4
clone_size: once
j_call: TRBJ1-1
d_call: .
cdr3_length: 14
cdr3_aa: CTSRFSGQNTEAFF
cdr3_nt: TGTACCAGTAGATTCTCGGGCCAGAACACTGAAGCTTTCTTT

v_call: TRBV11-1
clone_size: .
j_call: TRBJ2-1
d_call: .
cdr3_length: 15
cdr3_aa: CASSHSGSSYNEQFF
cdr3_nt: TGTGCCAGCAGCCACAGCGGTAGCTCCTATAATGAGCAGTTCTTC

v_call: TRBV29-1
clone_size: .
j_call: TRBJ2-1
d_call: .
cdr3_length: 14
cdr3_aa: CGGGTHSSYNEQFF
cdr3_nt: TGCGGCGGAGGGACTCATAGCTCCTACAATGAGCAGTTCTTC

v_call: TRBV5-4
clone_size: .
j_call: TRBJ2-3
d_call: TRBD2
cdr3_length: 17
cdr3_aa: CASSAPGTSTWGVTQYF
cdr3_nt: TGTGCCAGCAGCGCCCCCGGGACTAGCACTTGGGGGGTTACGCAGTATTTT

v_call: TRBV13
clone_size: once
j_call: TRBJ2-2
d_call: TRBD2
cdr3_length: 15
cdr3_aa: CASSLRGGRAGELFF
cdr3_nt: TGTGCCAGCAGCTTGAGAGGCGGGAGGGCCGGGGAGCTGTTTTTT

v_call: TRBV11-2
clone_size: .
j_call: TRBJ2-7
d_call: TRBD2
cdr3_length: 17
cdr3_aa: CASILRTSTSAPYERYF
cdr3_nt: TGTGCCAGCATCTTAAGAACTTCGACTAGCGCACCCTACGAGCGGTACTTC

v_call: TRBV11-3
clone_size: .
j_call: TRBJ2-1
d_call: .
cdr3_length: 14
cdr3_aa: CARSLGVSNNEQFF
cdr3_nt: TGTGCCAGGAGCTTAGGCGTCTCCAACAATGAACAGTTCTTC

v_call: TRBV6-6
clone_size: once
j_call: TRBJ2-3
d_call: .
cdr3_length: 14
cdr3_aa: CASRRSSQGDTQYF
cdr3_nt: TGTGCCAGCAGACGGTCTAGCCAGGGAGATACGCAGTATTTT

v_call: TRBV30
clone_size: .
j_call: TRBJ1-4
d_call: .
cdr3_length: 13
cdr3_aa: CAWAGQVREKLFF
cdr3_nt: TGTGCCTGGGCAGGTCAGGTTCGCGAAAAACTGTTTTTT

v_call: TRBV12-3/TRBV12-4
clone_size: .
j_call: TRBJ2-5
d_call: .
cdr3_length: 13
cdr3_aa: CTCSLSGVETHYF
cdr3_nt: TGTACCTGCAGTTTGTCAGGGGTCGAGACCCATTACTTC

v_call: TRBV6-5
clone_size: .
j_call: TRBJ1-2
d_call: TRBD1
cdr3_length: 13
cdr3_aa: CASSPQGALGYTF
cdr3_nt: TGTGCCAGTAGCCCCCAGGGGGCGCTCGGCTACACCTTC

v_call: TRBV4-2
clone_size: .
j_call: TRBJ2-2
d_call: .
cdr3_length: 14
cdr3_aa: CASSQDQVGGELVF
cdr3_nt: TGTGCCAGCAGCCAAGATCAAGTTGGCGGGGAGCTGGTTTTT

v_call: TRBV6-1
clone_size: .
j_call: TRBJ2-5
d_call: .
cdr3_length: 16
cdr3_aa: CASSHRTNGSIETQYF
cdr3_nt: TGTGCCAGCAGTCACCGGACTAACGGGAGTATAGAGACCCAGTACTTC

v_call: TRBV11-2
clone_size: once
j_call: TRBJ2-3
d_call: TRBD2
cdr3_length: 16
cdr3_aa: CAGSSLGLAGVDTQYF
cdr3_nt: TGTGCCGGCAGCTCCCTGGGACTAGCGGGAGTGGATACGCAGTACTTT

v_call: TRBV30
clone_size: many
j_call: TRBJ2-7
d_call: .
cdr3_length: 12
cdr3_aa: CAWRRPPNEQYF
cdr3_nt: TGTGCCTGGAGGAGGCCCCCCAACGAGCAGTACTTC

v_call: TRBV11-2
clone_size: .
j_call: TRBJ1-4
d_call: TRBD1
cdr3_length: 14
cdr3_aa: CPNNLGQGAEKLFF
cdr3_nt: TGTCCCAACAACTTAGGGCAGGGGGCTGAAAAACTGTTTTTT

v_call: TRBV6-5
clone_size: .
j_call: TRBJ2-3
d_call: TRBD2
cdr3_length: 17
cdr3_aa: CVISSLPLSGGTDTHYF
cdr3_nt: TGTGTCATCAGTTCACTCCCCCTAAGCGGGGGGACAGATACGCACTATTTT

v_call: TRBV5-6
clone_size: .
j_call: TRBJ2-1
d_call: TRBD2
cdr3_length: 18
cdr3_aa: CASSKGLASVYNFNEQFF
cdr3_nt: TGTGCCAGCAGCAAGGGACTAGCGAGTGTGTATAACTTCAATGAGCAGTTCTTC

v_call: TRBV29-1
clone_size: .
j_call: TRBJ2-3
d_call: TRBD2
cdr3_length: 14
cdr3_aa: CSAWAGVGTDTQYF
cdr3_nt: TGCAGCGCCTGGGCGGGAGTCGGCACAGATACGCAGTATTTT

v_call: TRBV2
clone_size: .
j_call: TRBJ2-3
d_call: .
cdr3_length: 12
cdr3_aa: CGCRGPPPAQYF
cdr3_nt: TGTGGCTGCAGGGGACCACCCCCGGCGCAGTATTTT

v_call: TRBV4-3
clone_size: .
j_call: TRBJ2-6
d_call: TRBD1
cdr3_length: 17
cdr3_aa: CAGSHGTGHSGANVLTF
cdr3_nt: TGCGCCGGCAGTCATGGGACAGGGCACTCTGGGGCCAACGTCCTGACTTTC

v_call: TRBV29-1
clone_size: .
j_call: TRBJ1-2
d_call: .
cdr3_length: 12
cdr3_aa: CSAGQCNYGYTF
cdr3_nt: TGCAGCGCAGGACAGTGTAACTACGGCTACACCTTC

v_call: TRBV12-3/TRBV12-4
clone_size: medium-sized
j_call: TRBJ1-1
d_call: .
cdr3_length: 12
cdr3_aa: CASRYVTAEAFF
cdr3_nt: TGTGCCAGCAGGTATGTGACGGCTGAAGCTTTCTTT

v_call: TRBV5-1
clone_size: .
j_call: TRBJ1-6
d_call: TRBD1
cdr3_length: 16
cdr3_aa: CVSCDSLTGHNSPLHF
cdr3_nt: TGCGTCAGCTGCGACAGCCTGACAGGGCATAATTCACCCCTCCACTTT